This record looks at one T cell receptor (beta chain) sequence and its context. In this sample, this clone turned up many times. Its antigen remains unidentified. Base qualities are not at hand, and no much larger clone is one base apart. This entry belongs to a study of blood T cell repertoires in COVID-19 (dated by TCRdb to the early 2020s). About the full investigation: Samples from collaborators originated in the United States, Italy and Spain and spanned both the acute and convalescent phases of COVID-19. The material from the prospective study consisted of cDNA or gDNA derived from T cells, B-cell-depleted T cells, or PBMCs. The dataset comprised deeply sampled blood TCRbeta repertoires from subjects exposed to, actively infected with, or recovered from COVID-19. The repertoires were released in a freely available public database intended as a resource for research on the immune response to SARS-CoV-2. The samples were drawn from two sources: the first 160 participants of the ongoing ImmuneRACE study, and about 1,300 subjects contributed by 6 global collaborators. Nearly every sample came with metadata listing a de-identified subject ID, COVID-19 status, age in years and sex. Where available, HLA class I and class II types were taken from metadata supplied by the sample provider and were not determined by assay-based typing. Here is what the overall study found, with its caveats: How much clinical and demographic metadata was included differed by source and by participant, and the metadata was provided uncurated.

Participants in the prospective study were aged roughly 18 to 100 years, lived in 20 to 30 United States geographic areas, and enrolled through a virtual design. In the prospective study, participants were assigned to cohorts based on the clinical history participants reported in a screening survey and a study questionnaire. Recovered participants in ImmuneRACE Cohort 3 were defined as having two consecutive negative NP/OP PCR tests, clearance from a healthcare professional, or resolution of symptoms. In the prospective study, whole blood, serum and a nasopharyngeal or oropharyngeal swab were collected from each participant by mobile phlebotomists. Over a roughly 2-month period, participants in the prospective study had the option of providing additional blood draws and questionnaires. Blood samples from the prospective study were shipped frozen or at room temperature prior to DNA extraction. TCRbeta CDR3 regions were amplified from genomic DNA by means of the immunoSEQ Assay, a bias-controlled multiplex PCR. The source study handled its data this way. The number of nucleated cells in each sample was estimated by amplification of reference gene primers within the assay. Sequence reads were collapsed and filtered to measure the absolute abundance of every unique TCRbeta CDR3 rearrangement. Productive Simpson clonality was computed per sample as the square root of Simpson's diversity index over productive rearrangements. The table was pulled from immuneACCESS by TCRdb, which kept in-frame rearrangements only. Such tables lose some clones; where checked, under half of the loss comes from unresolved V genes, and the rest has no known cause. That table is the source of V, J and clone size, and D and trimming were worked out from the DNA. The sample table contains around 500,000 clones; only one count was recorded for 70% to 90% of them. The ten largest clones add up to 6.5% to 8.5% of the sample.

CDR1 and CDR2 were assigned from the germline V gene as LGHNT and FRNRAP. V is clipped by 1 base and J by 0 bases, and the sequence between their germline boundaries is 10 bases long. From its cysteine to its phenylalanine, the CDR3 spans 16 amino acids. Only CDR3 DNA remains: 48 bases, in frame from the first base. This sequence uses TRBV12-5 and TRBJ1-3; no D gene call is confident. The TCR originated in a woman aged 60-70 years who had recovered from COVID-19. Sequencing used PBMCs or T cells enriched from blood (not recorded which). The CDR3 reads CASGLGHGGSGNTIYF. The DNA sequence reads TGTGCTAGTGGTTTGGGACATGGAGGCTCTGGAAACACCATATATTTT.